This TCR beta chain was identified during a study of regulatory T cells in long-lasting Graves disease. Points from the study as a whole: The small sample size may have reduced accuracy. Under persistent disease, TRBV28, TRBJ1-2 and TRBJ2-5 were used preferentially. For persistent Graves' patients, TCR diversity was lower than for newly diagnosed ones.

This clonotype was observed at least ten times. Its antigen is not identified. This CDR3 has 12 amino acids. The germline V gene encodes CDR1 MDHEN and CDR2 SYDVKM. V was clipped by 2 bases and J by 6 bases, with 5 bases between them. Time point given: newly diagnosed GD, antithyroid drugs for less than 3 months. Following extraction of RNA from PBMCs, that RNA was used to make the TCR library. Arm-PCR of CDR3 regions and iRepertoire HTBI primers were used to build TCR beta libraries. TCRdb reanalysed the multiplex PCR reads using MiXCR and keeps one entry per CDR3 protein. The sample holds 400,000 to 550,000 distinct CDR3 sequences, around 15% seen once. This same sample was also part of a study on T cells in Graves' hyperthyroidism and ophthalmopathy. That publication notes: TCR CDR3 underwent first-round RT-PCR with the HTBI primer set.

This chain uses TRBV28 with TRBJ2-1, with D hard to call. The sequence was collected from a woman in her thirties with Graves disease. Sample: peripheral blood mononuclear cells (PBMCs), taken at new diagnosis, from a patient treated with antithyroid drugs. CDR3 in amino acids: CASSLRSNEQFF. The CDR3 DNA is TGTGCCAGCAGTTTAAGGAGCAATGAGCAGTTCTTC.